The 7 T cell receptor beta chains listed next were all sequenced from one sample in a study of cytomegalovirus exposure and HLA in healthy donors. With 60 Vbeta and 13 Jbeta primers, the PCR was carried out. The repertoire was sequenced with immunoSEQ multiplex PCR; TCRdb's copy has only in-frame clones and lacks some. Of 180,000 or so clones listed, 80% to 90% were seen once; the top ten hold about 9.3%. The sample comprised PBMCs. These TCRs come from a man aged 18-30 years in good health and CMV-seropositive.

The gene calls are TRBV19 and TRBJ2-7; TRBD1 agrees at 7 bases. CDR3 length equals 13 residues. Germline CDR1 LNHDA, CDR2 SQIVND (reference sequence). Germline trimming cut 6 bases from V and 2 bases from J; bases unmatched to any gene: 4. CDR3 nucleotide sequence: TGTGCCAGTAGGAGAACAGGGGCCTACGAGCAGTACTTC. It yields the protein CASRRTGAYEQYF.

CDR3 loop: CASSSRTGLEETQYF. CDR3 nucleotides: TGCGCCAGCAGCTCTCGGACAGGGTTAGAAGAGACCCAGTACTTC. J is TRBJ2-5 and V is TRBV5-1; TRBD1 agrees at 8 bases. V shed 3 bases, J shed 3 bases, and the junction held 7 bases outside the gene matches. CDR3 length: 15 amino acids. The germline gives CDR1 SGHRS, CDR2 YFSETQ.

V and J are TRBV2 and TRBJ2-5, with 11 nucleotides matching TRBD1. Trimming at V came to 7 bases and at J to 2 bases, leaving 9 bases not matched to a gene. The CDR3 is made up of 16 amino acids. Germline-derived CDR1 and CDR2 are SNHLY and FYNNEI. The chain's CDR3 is CASNTGTGGSQETQYF. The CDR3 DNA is TGTGCCAGCAATACCGGGACAGGGGGATCACAAGAGACCCAGTACTTC. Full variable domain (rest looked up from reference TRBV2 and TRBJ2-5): EPEVTQTPSHQVTQMGQEVILRCVPISNHLYFYWYRQILGQKVEFLVSFYNNEISEKSEIFDDQFSVERPDGSNFTLKIRSTKLEDSAMYFCASNTGTGGSQETQYFGPGTRLLVL.

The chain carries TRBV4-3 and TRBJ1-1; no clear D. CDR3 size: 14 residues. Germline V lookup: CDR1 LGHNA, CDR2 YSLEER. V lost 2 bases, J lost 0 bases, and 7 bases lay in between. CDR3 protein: CASSQQIMNTEAFF. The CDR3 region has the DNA TGCGCCAGCAGCCAACAAATCATGAACACTGAAGCTTTCTTT.

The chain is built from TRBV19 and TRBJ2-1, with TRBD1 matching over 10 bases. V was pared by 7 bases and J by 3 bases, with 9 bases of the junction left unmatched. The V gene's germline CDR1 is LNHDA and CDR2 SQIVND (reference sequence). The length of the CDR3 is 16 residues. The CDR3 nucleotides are TGTGCCAGTATCCCCTCCCGGGACAGGGGCTACAATGAGCAGTTCTTC. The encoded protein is CASIPSRDRGYNEQFF.

In DNA form, the CDR3 reads TGCGCCAGCACCCCCTTTGCGGGGGGGCCCGATGAGCAGTTCTTC. This translates into CASTPFAGGPDEQFF. The chain uses TRBV4-1 and TRBJ2-1; TRBD2 agrees at 9 bases. V dropped 7 bases and J dropped 8; count of bases not matched to a gene: 12. The CDR3 consists of 15 residues. Germline CDR1 and CDR2: MGHRA and YSYEKL.

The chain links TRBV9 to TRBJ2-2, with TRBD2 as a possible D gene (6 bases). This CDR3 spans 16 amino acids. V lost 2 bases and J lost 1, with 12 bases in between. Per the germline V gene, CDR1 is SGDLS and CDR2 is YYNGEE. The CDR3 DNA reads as TGTGCCAGCAGCGTTCGACTAGGGATGAACACCGGGGAGCTGTTTTTT. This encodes CASSVRLGMNTGELFF.